The 28 T cell receptor beta chains given below trace back to one sample, sequenced in a study of T cell repertoires in cytomegalovirus infection. TCRdb recomputed calls from the reads with MiXCR, one row per CDR3 protein. The sample yields around 81,000 distinct CDR3 sequences, about 40% seen once. The antigens for these receptors are not known. The material was CD8+ T cells from cultured PBMCs, obtained from culture after CMV antigen stimulation. Receptor source: a human donor in good health (CMV status not recorded). Some clones in this sample may be carry-over from other donors' samples.

The chain employs TRBV6-5 and TRBJ2-3, with D tentatively TRBD2 (5 bases). V was pared by 6 bases and J by 4 bases, with 11 bases between. The CDR3 is made up of 13 amino acids. CDR1 is MNHEY and CDR2 is SVGAGI in the germline V gene. CDR3 DNA sequence: TGTGCCAGCAGCGGACTGAGAGCAGATACGCAGTATTTT. This codes for CASSGLRADTQYF.

The V and J genes are TRBV27 and TRBJ1-6; 7 bases align to TRBD1. CDR3 length: 13 residues. Losses at the gene ends were 3 bases for V and 9 bases for J; bases not matched to a gene: 2. Germline V gives CDR1 MNHEY, CDR2 SMNVEV (reference sequence). In DNA form, the CDR3 reads TGTGCCAGCAGTTTTTACAGGGGTTCACCCCTCCACTTT. Residues: CASSFYRGSPLHF.

Concerning this clonotype: An end of the junction does not agree with germline; a read error may underlie this. The rearrangement links TRBV7-7 to TRBJ1-4, with D tentatively TRBD1 (5 bases). The germline V gene encodes CDR1 SSHAT and CDR2 FNYEAQ (reference sequence). The CDR3 covers 14 residues. Here the CDR3 reads CASRVRGSNEKLFF. In DNA, the CDR3 is TGTGCTAGCAGAGTGAGGGGCTCTAATGAAAAACTGTTTTTT.

The J gene is TRBJ2-7, the V gene TRBV6-1; TRBD1 is a possible D gene (5 bases). The CDR3 has 15 amino acids. In germline, CDR1 is MNHNS, CDR2 SASEGT. Trimming removed 0 bases from V and 3 bases from J, with 12 bases in between. The CDR3 region is CASSEAGQGGYEQYF. DNA for the CDR3: TGTGCCAGCAGTGAAGCAGGCCAGGGTGGCTACGAGCAGTACTTC.

This clonotype was recorded a few times. The chain links TRBV7-2 to TRBJ2-6, with a tentative D call TRBD2 (6 bases). Trimming took off 5 bases at V and 4 bases at J, with 18 bases between the two ends. CDR1 is SGHTA, CDR2 FQGNSA, per germline. This CDR3 has 17 amino acids. The CDR3 protein is CASSPPHGGPGANVLTF. The CDR3 DNA reads TGTGCCAGCAGCCCGCCGCACGGGGGTCCCGGGGCCAACGTCCTGACTTTC.

The V and J genes are TRBV4-1 and TRBJ2-1; D unclear. The CDR3 totals 16 residues. V was shortened by 1 base and J by 0 bases, with 10 bases between the two germline ends. Germline CDR1 and CDR2: MGHRA and YSYEKL. CDR3 coding DNA: TGCGCCAGCAGCCAAGTAGGTCGACACTCCTACAATGAGCAGTTCTTC. This encodes CASSQVGRHSYNEQFF.

This clonotype was found many times. The chain's CDR3 is CASGLVGRVAFF. DNA of the CDR3: TGTGCTAGTGGTTTGGTGGGCAGGGTGGCTTTCTTT. This chain connects TRBV12-5 to TRBJ1-1; TRBD1 might be the D (5 bases). With 0 bases removed from V and 11 bases from J, the gap between germline ends came to 10 bases. CDR3 size: 12 residues. The germline V gene encodes CDR1 LGHNT and CDR2 FRNRAP.

This clonotype has ten or more counts. The J gene is TRBJ1-5, the V gene TRBV2, with 8 nucleotides matching TRBD1. V was pared by 6 bases and J by 3 bases, with 7 bases of the junction left unmatched. CDR1 is SNHLY, CDR2 FYNNEI, per germline. The CDR3 covers 15 residues. The CDR3 DNA reads as TGTGCCAGCAGCGAGACAGGGGTGAACAATCAGCCCCAGCATTTT. Amino acid sequence: CASSETGVNNQPQHF.

This clonotype showed up just a few times. V usage is TRBV12-3 or TRBV12-4 and J usage is TRBJ2-5; D possibly corresponds to TRBD1 (5 bases). The ends were cut back, 4 bases at V and 4 bases at J, with 16 bases in the middle. This CDR3 region has 15 residues. CDR3 sequence (DNA): TGTGCCAGCAGTTCCAGGGCCGCCAAGCGAGAGACCCAGTACTTC. Translation gives CASSSRAAKRETQYF.

V and J are TRBV4-2 and TRBJ1-6, with D perhaps matching TRBD1 (6 bases). The V gene lost 0 bases and the J gene lost 7 bases, with 13 bases spanning the gap. The CDR3 extends over 16 amino acids. Germline V lookup: CDR1 LGHNA, CDR2 YNFKEQ. CDR3 protein: CASSQEQGGGNSPLHF. The CDR3 DNA follows: TGTGCCAGCAGCCAAGAACAGGGAGGGGGGAATTCACCCCTCCACTTT.

This clonotype came up a few times. The chain uses TRBV6-1 and TRBJ1-2, with D hard to call. This CDR3 region has 15 residues. Germline CDR1 MNHNS, CDR2 SASEGT. Trimming left V 2 bases short and J 0 bases short, with 10 bases between. CDR3 nucleotide sequence: TGTGCCAGCAGTGAACCGTACGGCGCTAACTATGGCTACACCTTC. This codes for CASSEPYGANYGYTF.

The V gene is TRBV25-1, the J gene TRBJ2-7, with 11 bases lining up with TRBD1. The germline CDR1 and CDR2 sequences are MGHDK and SYGVNS. V shed 2 bases, J shed 3 bases, and the junction held 6 bases outside the gene matches. The CDR3 totals 16 residues. The CDR3 sequence: CASSEGAGTGGYEQYF. CDR3 DNA: TGTGCCAGCAGTGAAGGCGCCGGGACAGGGGGCTACGAGCAGTACTTC.

This sequence joins TRBV7-6 and TRBJ1-6, with D possibly TRBD1 on 5 matching bases. CDR3 length equals 14 residues. V shed 3 bases and J shed 7 bases, with 10 bases lying between them. Germline V gene sequence: CDR1 SGHVS, CDR2 FNYEAQ. Here the CDR3 reads CASSLGQTNSPLHF. For the CDR3, the DNA is TGTGCCAGCAGCTTGGGGCAGACAAATTCACCCCTCCACTTT.

This clonotype was picked up a small number of times. The chain is built from TRBV5-1 and TRBJ2-1; 9 nucleotides agree with TRBD2. V dropped 0 bases and J dropped 4; count of bases not matched to a gene: 2. The CDR3 is made up of 15 amino acids. CDR1 and CDR2 (germline): SGHRS, YFSETQ. The CDR3 DNA is TGCGCCAGCAGCTTGGGCGGGGGGGATTACAATGAGCAGTTCTTC. Protein: CASSLGGGDYNEQFF.

The J gene is TRBJ2-1, the V gene TRBV20-1, with a tentative D call TRBD2 (6 bases). This CDR3 is 16 amino acids long. V lost 0 bases and J 7 bases, leaving 19 bases between the germline ends. Germline CDR1 DFQATT, CDR2 SNEGSKA (reference sequence). CDR3 residues: CSARDLNSGEGNEQFF. The DNA of the CDR3 is TGCAGTGCTAGAGATCTGAATAGCGGAGAGGGAAATGAGCAGTTCTTC.

The gene calls are TRBV28 and TRBJ2-7, with D possibly being TRBD2 (5 bases). Between the trimmed V and J ends, which lost 5 bases and 2 bases, there was a span of 13 bases. Germline CDR1 is MDHEN and CDR2 is SYDVKM. The CDR3 loop spans 14 amino acids. In DNA, the CDR3 is TGTGCCAGCAGTCGGACCCGGGAACCCTACGAGCAGTACTTC. Amino acids: CASSRTREPYEQYF.

The CDR3 nucleotides read TGTGCCAGTAGACAGGGTTGGGGGGCATACGAGCAGTACTTC. The encoded protein is CASRQGWGAYEQYF. V is TRBV6-1 and J is TRBJ2-7; maybe TRBD1 (7 bases). The V gene lost 9 bases and the J gene lost 4 bases, with 19 bases spanning the gap. Per the germline V gene, CDR1 is MNHNS and CDR2 is SASEGT. There are 14 residues in the CDR3.

V gene TRBV6-1 combines with J gene TRBJ2-7; 8 nucleotides line up with TRBD1. Per the germline V gene, CDR1 is MNHNS and CDR2 is SASEGT. The CDR3 length is 14 residues. The V segment lost 6 bases and the J segment 3 bases; nucleotides outside the gene matches: 7. CDR3 coding DNA: TGTGCCAGCAGACTGGACAGGGAATACTACGAGCAGTACTTC. Encoded protein: CASRLDREYYEQYF.

This clonotype was seen repeatedly, ten times or more. The V call is TRBV5-4, the J call TRBJ2-7; 9 positions agree with TRBD1. Germline values: CDR1 SGHNT, CDR2 YYREEE (reference sequence). This CDR3 has 15 residues. V was pared by 4 bases and J by 3 bases, with 8 bases of the junction left unmatched. The CDR3 reads CASSNPGQGHYEQYF. CDR3 DNA sequence: TGTGCCAGCAGCAACCCGGGACAGGGACACTACGAGCAGTACTTC.

The sample holds many counts of this clonotype. This chain connects TRBV19 to TRBJ1-2, with a weak D call TRBD1 (6 bases). Trimming stripped 6 bases from V and 3 bases from J, with 20 bases between. This CDR3 spans 16 amino acids. Germline CDR1 reads LNHDA; CDR2 reads SQIVND (reference sequence). This chain's CDR3 is CASRPGHDSGYYGYTF. The CDR3 DNA reads TGTGCCAGTAGACCGGGACACGACTCGGGGTACTATGGCTACACCTTC. The entire variable domain, with the rest obtained from reference TRBV19 and TRBJ1-2, is as follows: DGGITQSPKYLFRKEGQNVTLSCEQNLNHDAMYWYRQDPGQGLRLIYYSQIVNDFQKGDIAEGYSVSREKKESFPLTVTSAQKNPTAFYLCASRPGHDSGYYGYTFGSGTRLTVV.

The chain employs TRBV6-6 and TRBJ1-1; possible D gene TRBD1, 5 bases. The CDR3 loop spans 15 amino acids. The V gene's germline CDR1 is MNHNY and CDR2 SVGAGI (reference sequence). Trimming pared 7 bases from V and 4 bases from J, leaving 19 bases between. CDR3 protein: CASTSMGGLGTEAFF. The CDR3 DNA sequence: TGTGCCAGCACCTCCATGGGGGGTTTAGGCACTGAAGCTTTCTTT.

The V call is TRBV7-6, the J call TRBJ1-1; D call uncertain. The V and J ends lost 1 base and 5 bases respectively, with 14 bases between them. CDR3 length: 15 amino acids. The germline CDR1 and CDR2 sequences are SGHVS and FNYEAQ. CDR3 in DNA: TGTGCCAGCAGCTTAGTGGCCTCCTTGGGGACTGAAGCTTTCTTT. It is translated as CASSLVASLGTEAFF. The variable domain in full, with the rest retrieved from reference TRBV7-6 and TRBJ1-1, is GAGVSQSPRYKVTKRGQDVALRCDPISGHVSLYWYRQALGQGPEFLTYFNYEAQQDKSGLPNDRFSAERPEGSISTLTIQRTEQRDSAMYRCASSLVASLGTEAFFGQGTRLTVV.

The J gene is TRBJ2-1, the V gene TRBV11-2, with D tentatively TRBD1 or TRBD2 (5 bases each). V shed 5 bases and J shed 5 bases, with 19 bases lying between them. CDR1 SGHAT and CDR2 FQNNGV come from the germline V gene. This CDR3 has 16 amino acids. Here the CDR3 reads CASSRTGTDYNNEQFF. Written as DNA, the CDR3 is TGTGCCAGCAGCCGTACCGGGACCGATTATAACAATGAGCAGTTCTTC.

J is TRBJ2-3 and V is TRBV4-2; D gene unclear. Germline CDR1 reads LGHNA; CDR2 reads YNFKEQ. Trimming stripped 0 bases from V and 3 bases from J, with 4 bases between. CDR3 length: 13 residues. The CDR3 here is CASSQERTDTQYF. The CDR3 DNA is TGTGCCAGCAGCCAAGAAAGGACAGATACGCAGTATTTT.

V gene TRBV11-2 combines with J gene TRBJ2-2, with no clear D. Per the germline V gene, CDR1 is SGHAT and CDR2 is FQNNGV. This CDR3 spans 15 amino acids. Deletions cut 0 bases from V and 3 bases from J, with 8 bases between. CDR3 region: CASSLEWVDTGELFF. The CDR3 DNA reads as TGTGCCAGCAGCTTAGAGTGGGTCGACACCGGGGAGCTGTTTTTT.

The J gene is TRBJ1-1, the V gene TRBV7-9; possibly TRBD1 for D (5 bases). Trimming stripped 1 base from V and 7 bases from J, with 10 bases between. Germline lookup yields CDR1 SEHNR and CDR2 FQNEAQ (reference sequence). This CDR3 region has 13 residues. The DNA of the CDR3 is TGTGCCAGCAGCTTAGTGGGGGACTATGAAGCTTTCTTT. This codes for CASSLVGDYEAFF.

The chain recombines TRBV7-8 with TRBJ1-5; D is uncertain. The V and J ends lost 5 bases and 0 bases respectively, with 11 bases between them. Per germline, CDR1 SGHVS and CDR2 FQNEAQ. The CDR3 loop spans 15 amino acids. CDR3 sequence: CASSPGRSSNQPQHF. DNA for the CDR3: TGTGCCAGCAGCCCTGGCAGGAGTAGCAATCAGCCCCAGCATTTT. The variable domain in full, with the rest retrieved from reference TRBV7-8 and TRBJ1-5, is GAGVSQSPRYKVAKRGQDVALRCDPISGHVSLFWYQQALGQGPEFLTYFQNEAQLDKSGLPSDRFFAERPEGSVSTLKIQRTQQEDSAVYLCASSPGRSSNQPQHFGDGTRLSIL.

The table lists this clonotype with a few counts. The chain has TRBV12-3 or TRBV12-4 and TRBJ1-5; D uncertain. Trimming took off 3 bases at V and 2 bases at J, with 11 bases between the two ends. This CDR3 is built from 15 residues. The CDR3 DNA reads TGTGCCAGCAGTTTTCTCGGGGAGGGCAATCAGCCCCAGCATTTT. Residues: CASSFLGEGNQPQHF.